Sequencing of this TCR beta chain was carried out in a study of blood T cell repertoires in COVID-19. Study in general: Spain, Italy and the United States supplied samples that represented acute and convalescent COVID-19.

In the study's own analysis: Reference gene primers were amplified, and this amplification served to estimate nucleated cell counts. Assay: immunoSEQ multiplex PCR; the TCRdb copy retains only in-frame clones and omits some. Clone size and the V and J calls come from that table; the DNA yielded D and trimming. The profile shows 75,000 to 100,000 clones, around 87% of them singletons. V was cut by 1 base and J by 5 bases, with 8 bases left in between. In germline, CDR1 is SEHNR, CDR2 FQNEAQ (reference sequence). The CDR3 has 14 residues. The TCR was taken from a human donor in a cohort sampled during active COVID-19. The rearrangement links TRBV7-9 to TRBJ2-2; maybe TRBD2 (6 bases). The specimen was peripheral blood. The CDR3 DNA reads TGTGCCAGCAGCTTAGGGCGGGGAACCGGGGAGCTGTTTTTT. As protein: CASSLGRGTGELFF.